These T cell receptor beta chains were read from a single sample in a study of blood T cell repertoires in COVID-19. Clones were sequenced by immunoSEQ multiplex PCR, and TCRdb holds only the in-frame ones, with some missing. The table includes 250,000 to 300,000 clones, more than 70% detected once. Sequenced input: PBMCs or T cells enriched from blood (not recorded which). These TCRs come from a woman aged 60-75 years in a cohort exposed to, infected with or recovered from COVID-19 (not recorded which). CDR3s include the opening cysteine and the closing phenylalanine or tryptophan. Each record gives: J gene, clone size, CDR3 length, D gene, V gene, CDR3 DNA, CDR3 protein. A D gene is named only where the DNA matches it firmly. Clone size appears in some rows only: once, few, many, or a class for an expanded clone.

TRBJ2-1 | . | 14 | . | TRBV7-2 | TGTGCCAGCAGCCTACAGGTGACCTACAATGAGCAGTTCTTC | CASSLQVTYNEQFF
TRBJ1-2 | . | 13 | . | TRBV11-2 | TGTGCCAGCAGCTTAGAAGGGGGCTATGGCTACACCTTC | CASSLEGGYGYTF
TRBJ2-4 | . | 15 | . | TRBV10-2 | TGCGCCAGCAGTGATATTGTAGAACAGTTAAACATTCAGTACTTC | CASSDIVEQLNIQYF
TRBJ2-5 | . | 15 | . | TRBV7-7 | TGTGCTAGCAGCCCGCAGCAGGGGGGCCAAGAGACCCAGTACTTC | CASSPQQGGQETQYF
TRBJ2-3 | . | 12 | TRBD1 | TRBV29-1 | TGCAGCGTTCTTCCCAGGGGGGATACGCAGTATTTT | CSVLPRGDTQYF
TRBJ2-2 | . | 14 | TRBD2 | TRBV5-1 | TGCGCCAGCAGCCCCCTGGGGGGGACCGGGGAGCTGTTTTTT | CASSPLGGTGELFF
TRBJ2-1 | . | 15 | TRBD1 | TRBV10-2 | TGCGCCAGCGCAACAGGGACAGGGGGTTTCGATGAGCAGTTCTTC | CASATGTGGFDEQFF
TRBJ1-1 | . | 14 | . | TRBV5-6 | TGTGCCAGCAGCCACCCGACAGACAACACTGAAGCTTTCTTT | CASSHPTDNTEAFF
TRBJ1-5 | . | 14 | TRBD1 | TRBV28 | TGTGCCAGCAGATTTACAGGGGGCAATCAGCCCCAGCATTTT | CASRFTGGNQPQHF
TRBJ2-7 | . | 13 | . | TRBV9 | TGTGCCAGCAGCTTCCGGGACTCCGGAGGGCAGTACTTC | CASSFRDSGGQYF
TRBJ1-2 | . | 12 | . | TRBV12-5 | TGTGCTAGTGGTTTGGACAGGGAAGGCTACACCTTC | CASGLDREGYTF
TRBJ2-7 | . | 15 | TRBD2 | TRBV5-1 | TGCGCCAGCAGTTATAGCGGGCCGAGCTCCTACGAGCAGTACTTC | CASSYSGPSSYEQYF
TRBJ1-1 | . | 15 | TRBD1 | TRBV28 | TGTGCCAGCAGCACCGGGACAGGGGGAGGGACTGAAGCTTTCTTT | CASSTGTGGGTEAFF
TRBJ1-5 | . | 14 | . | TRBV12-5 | TGTGCTAGTGGTTCTGGAGTACGCAATCAGCCCCAGCATTTT | CASGSGVRNQPQHF
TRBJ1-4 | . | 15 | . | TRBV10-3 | TGTGCCATCAGTGCGTCGACACTAACTAATGAAAAACTGTTTTTT | CAISASTLTNEKLFF
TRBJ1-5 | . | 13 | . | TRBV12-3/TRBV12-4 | TGTGCCAGCAGTTTTGGGCTGAATCAGCCCCAGCATTTT | CASSFGLNQPQHF
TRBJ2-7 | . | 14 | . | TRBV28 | TGTGCCAGCAGTTTAGTTAGAGGAAGCGACGAGCAGTACTTC | CASSLVRGSDEQYF
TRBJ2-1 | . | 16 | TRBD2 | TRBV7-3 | TGTGCCAGCAGCGTGACTAGCGGGACAACCTACAATGAGCAGTTCTTC | CASSVTSGTTYNEQFF
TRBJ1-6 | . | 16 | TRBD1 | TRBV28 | TGTGCCAGCAGTTTATCTGGGACAGGGAAAGGTTCACCCCTCCACTTT | CASSLSGTGKGSPLHF
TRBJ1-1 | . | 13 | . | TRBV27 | TGTGCCAGCAGTTTAAGGTTTTCGGGGGAAGCTTTCTTT | CASSLRFSGEAFF
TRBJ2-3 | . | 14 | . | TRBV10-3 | TGTGCCATCAGGGACAGTGTAACGTCAGATACGCAGTATTTT | CAIRDSVTSDTQYF
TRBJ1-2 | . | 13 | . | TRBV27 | TGTGCCAGCAGATTAACAGGGAACTATGGCTACACCTTC | CASRLTGNYGYTF
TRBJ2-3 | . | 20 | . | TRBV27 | TGTGCCAGCAGTTTATCGATTGTCGCTTCCACCCCGGGAAGCACAGATACGCAGTATTTT | CASSLSIVASTPGSTDTQYF
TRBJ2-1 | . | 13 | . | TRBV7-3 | TGTGCCAGCAGCTTATCGGGAGTCAATGAGCAGTTCTTC | CASSLSGVNEQFF
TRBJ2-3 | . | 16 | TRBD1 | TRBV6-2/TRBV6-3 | TGTGCCAGCAGCCCAGGACAGGGTCGTGGCACAGATACGCAGTATTTT | CASSPGQGRGTDTQYF
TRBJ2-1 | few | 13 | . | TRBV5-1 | TGCGCCAGCAGCTTGGCCGGGGCAGCGGGGCAGTTCTTC | CASSLAGAAGQFF
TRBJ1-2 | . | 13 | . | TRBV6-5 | TGTGCCAGCACTAAACGGGATTGGTTTGGCTACACCTTC | CASTKRDWFGYTF
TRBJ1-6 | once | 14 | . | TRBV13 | TGTGCCAGCAGCTTATACCAGGGGAATTCACCCCTCCACTTT | CASSLYQGNSPLHF
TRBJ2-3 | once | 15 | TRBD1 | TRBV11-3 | TGTGCCAGCAGCTTGGGACAGGCGATGGCAGATACGCAGTATTTT | CASSLGQAMADTQYF
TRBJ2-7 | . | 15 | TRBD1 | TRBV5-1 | TGCGCCAGCAGCTTGGGAGGACAGGGCTTAAGAGAGCAGTACTTC | CASSLGGQGLREQYF
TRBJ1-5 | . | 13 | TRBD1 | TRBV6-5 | TGTGCCAGCGTTTCGACAGGGCCTCAGCCCCAGCATTTT | CASVSTGPQPQHF
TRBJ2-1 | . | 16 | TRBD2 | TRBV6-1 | TGTGCCAGCAGTGACCATAGCGGGAGAGGGGGGCATGAGCAGTTCTTC | CASSDHSGRGGHEQFF
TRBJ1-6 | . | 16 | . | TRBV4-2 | TGTGCCAGCAGCCAAGATGTCACGGCAGGGAATTCACCCCTCCACTTT | CASSQDVTAGNSPLHF
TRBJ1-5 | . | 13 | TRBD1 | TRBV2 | TGTGCCAGCACCGGACAGGGGGCTCAGCCCCAGCATTTT | CASTGQGAQPQHF
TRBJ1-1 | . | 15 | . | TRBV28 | TGTGCCAGCATAGTAACAGGGACTACGCATGCTGAAGCTTTCTTT | CASIVTGTTHAEAFF
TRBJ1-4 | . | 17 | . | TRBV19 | TGTGCCAGTAGTACCTCCAACAGGGCCCCTCCTAATGAAAAACTGTTTTTT | CASSTSNRAPPNEKLFF
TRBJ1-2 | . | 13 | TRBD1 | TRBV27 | TGTGCCAGCAGGACCGGGACAGTCAGGGGCTACACCTTC | CASRTGTVRGYTF
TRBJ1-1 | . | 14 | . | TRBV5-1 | TGCGCCAGCAGCTTGGGTGGAGCGGCGGTAGAAGCTTTCTTT | CASSLGGAAVEAFF
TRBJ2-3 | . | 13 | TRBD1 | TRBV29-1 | TGCAGCGACCGGACAGGCGGCACAGATACGCAGTATTTT | CSDRTGGTDTQYF
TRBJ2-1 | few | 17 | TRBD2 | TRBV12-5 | TGTGCTAGTGGTCGTAGCGGGGGGAGAGAAGCCTACAATGAGCAGTTCTTC | CASGRSGGREAYNEQFF
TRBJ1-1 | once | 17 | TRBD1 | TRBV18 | TGTGCCAGCTCACCAGGGGACAGCCTATACCCTGGGACTGAAGCTTTCTTT | CASSPGDSLYPGTEAFF
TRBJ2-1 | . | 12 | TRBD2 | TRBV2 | TGTGCCACAAGCGGGAGCAGGAATGAGCAGTTCTTC | CATSGSRNEQFF
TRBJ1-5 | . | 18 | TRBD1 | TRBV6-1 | TGTGCCAGCAGTGAAGCTTCTGTTGGACAGGTGGGGCATCAGCCCCAGCATTTT | CASSEASVGQVGHQPQHF
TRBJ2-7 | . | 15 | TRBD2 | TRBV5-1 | TGCGCCAGCAGCTTTTCTAGCGGGCTGTCCTACGAGCAGTACTTC | CASSFSSGLSYEQYF
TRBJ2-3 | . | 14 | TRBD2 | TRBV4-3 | TGCGCCAGCAGCCTTAGCGGGGGCACAGATACGCAGTATTTT | CASSLSGGTDTQYF
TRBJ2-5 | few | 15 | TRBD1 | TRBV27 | TGTGCCAGCAGTCCTTCCGGGACAGGGAAGGAGACCCAGTACTTC | CASSPSGTGKETQYF
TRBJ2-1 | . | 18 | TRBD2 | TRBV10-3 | TGTGCCATCAGCTCCGGGACTAGCGGGCCTAGCTCCTACAATGAGCAGTTCTTC | CAISSGTSGPSSYNEQFF
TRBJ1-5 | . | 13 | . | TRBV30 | TGTGCCTGGAGTGTTTCTAGGAATCAGCCCCAGCATTTT | CAWSVSRNQPQHF
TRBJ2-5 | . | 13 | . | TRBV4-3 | TGCGCCAGCAGCCAAGACAGGGTGGAGACCCAGTACTTC | CASSQDRVETQYF